This entry features one T cell receptor beta chain sequence. TCRdb ran MiXCR on the RACE reads and lists one entry per CDR3 protein. The profile covers some 190,000 distinct CDR3 sequences, with more than 20% appearing a single time and over 6.5% taken by the ten largest. The CDR3 is 15 residues long. V lost 4 bases, J lost 3 bases, and 6 bases stayed unmatched. The germline gives CDR1 SQVTM, CDR2 ANQGSEA. The time point: patch test 1, 2 weeks after DPC sensitization. Treatment noted: therapeutic diphenylcyclopropenone sensitization with weekly scalp DPC. Every patch test was put on after a blood sample was taken. This sample was taken from a study of human T cells and chemical hapten exposure.

The chain uses TRBV29-1 and TRBJ2-3, with 11 bases matching TRBD1. The receptor comes from a woman in her forties or fifties with alopecia areata. Some clones in this sample may be carry-over from other donors' samples. Sequencing was performed on whole blood, taken in connection with sensitization to the hapten diphenylcyclopropenone (DPC). The CDR3 DNA reads as TGCAGCGTTGCCCGGGACAGGGGGTTTACAGATACGCAGTATTTT. Translating it yields CSVARDRGFTDTQYF.